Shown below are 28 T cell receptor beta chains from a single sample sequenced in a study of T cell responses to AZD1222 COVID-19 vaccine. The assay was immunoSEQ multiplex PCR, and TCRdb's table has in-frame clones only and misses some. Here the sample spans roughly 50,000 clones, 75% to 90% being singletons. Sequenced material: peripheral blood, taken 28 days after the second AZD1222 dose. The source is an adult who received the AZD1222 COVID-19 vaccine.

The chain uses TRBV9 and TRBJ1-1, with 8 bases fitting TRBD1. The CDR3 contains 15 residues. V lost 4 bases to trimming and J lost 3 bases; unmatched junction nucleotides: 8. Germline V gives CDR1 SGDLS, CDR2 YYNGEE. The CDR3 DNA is TGTGCCAGCAGCCCCCGCGACAGGGGAGACACTGAAGCTTTCTTT. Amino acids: CASSPRDRGDTEAFF.

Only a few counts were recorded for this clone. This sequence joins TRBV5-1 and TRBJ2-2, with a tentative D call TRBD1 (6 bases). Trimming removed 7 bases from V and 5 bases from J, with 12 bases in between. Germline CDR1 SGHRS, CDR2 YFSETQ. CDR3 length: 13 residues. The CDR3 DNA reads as TGCGCCAGCGGACTTACAGGGACCGGGGAGCTGTTTTTT. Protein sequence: CASGLTGTGELFF.

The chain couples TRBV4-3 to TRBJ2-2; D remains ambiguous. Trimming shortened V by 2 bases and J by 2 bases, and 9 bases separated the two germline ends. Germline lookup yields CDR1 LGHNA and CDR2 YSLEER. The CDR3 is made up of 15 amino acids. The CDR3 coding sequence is TGCGCCAGCAGCCAAATCCCTAGTAACACCGGGGAGCTGTTTTTT. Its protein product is CASSQIPSNTGELFF.

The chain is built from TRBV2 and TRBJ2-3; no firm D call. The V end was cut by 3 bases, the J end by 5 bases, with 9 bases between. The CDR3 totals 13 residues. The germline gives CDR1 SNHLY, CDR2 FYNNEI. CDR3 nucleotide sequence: TGTGCCAGCAGTGACTCGGTTGGAGATACGCAGTATTTT. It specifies CASSDSVGDTQYF.

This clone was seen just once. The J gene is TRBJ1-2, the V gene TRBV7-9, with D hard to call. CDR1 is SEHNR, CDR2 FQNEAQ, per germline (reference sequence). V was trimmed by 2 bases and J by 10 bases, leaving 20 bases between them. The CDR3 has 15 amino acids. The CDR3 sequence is CASSLRRLQANDYTF. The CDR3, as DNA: TGTGCCAGCAGCTTAAGGAGGCTCCAAGCCAACGACTACACCTTC. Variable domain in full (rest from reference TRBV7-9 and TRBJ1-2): DTGVSQNPRHKITKRGQNVTFRCDPISEHNRLYWYRQTLGQGPEFLTYFQNEAQLEKSRLLSDRFSAERPKGSFSTLEIQRTEQGDSAMYLCASSLRRLQANDYTFGSGTRLTVV.

This CDR3 reads CASIAGARTDTQYF. CDR3 sequence (DNA): TGTGCCAGCATAGCGGGGGCTCGCACAGATACGCAGTATTTT. The chain recombines TRBV7-9 with TRBJ2-3; 9 positions match TRBD2. The germline CDR1 and CDR2 sequences are SEHNR and FQNEAQ (reference sequence). V lost 7 bases to trimming and J lost 1 base; unmatched junction nucleotides: 3. CDR3 length equals 14 residues.

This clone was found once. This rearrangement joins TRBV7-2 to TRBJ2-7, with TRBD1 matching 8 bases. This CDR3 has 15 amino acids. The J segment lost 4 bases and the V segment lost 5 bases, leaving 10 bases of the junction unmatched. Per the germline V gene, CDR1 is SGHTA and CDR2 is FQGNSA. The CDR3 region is CASSPAGTGAYEQYF. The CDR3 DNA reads TGTGCCAGCAGCCCTGCCGGGACAGGTGCGTACGAGCAGTACTTC.

This CDR3 reads CASSSKTGDYGYTF. CDR3 DNA sequence: TGTGCCAGCAGCAGCAAGACAGGGGACTATGGCTACACCTTC. This rearrangement joins TRBV5-4 to TRBJ1-2; TRBD1 agrees at 8 bases. The CDR3 extends over 14 amino acids. V shed 4 bases and J 3 bases; nucleotides not matched to a gene: 5. Germline V gene sequence: CDR1 SGHNT, CDR2 YYREEE (reference sequence).

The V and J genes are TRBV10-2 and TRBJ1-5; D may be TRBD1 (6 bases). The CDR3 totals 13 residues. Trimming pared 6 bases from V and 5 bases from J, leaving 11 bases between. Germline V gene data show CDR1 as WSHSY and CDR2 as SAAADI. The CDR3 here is CASSPGGHQPQHF. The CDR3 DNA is TGCGCCAGCAGCCCGGGGGGCCATCAGCCCCAGCATTTT.

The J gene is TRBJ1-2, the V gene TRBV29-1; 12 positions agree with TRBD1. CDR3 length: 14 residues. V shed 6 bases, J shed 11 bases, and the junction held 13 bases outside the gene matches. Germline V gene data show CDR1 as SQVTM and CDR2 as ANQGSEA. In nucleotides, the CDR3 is TGCAGCGTAGGGGACAGGGGGCACCTTTTCGGGTACACCTTC. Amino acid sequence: CSVGDRGHLFGYTF.

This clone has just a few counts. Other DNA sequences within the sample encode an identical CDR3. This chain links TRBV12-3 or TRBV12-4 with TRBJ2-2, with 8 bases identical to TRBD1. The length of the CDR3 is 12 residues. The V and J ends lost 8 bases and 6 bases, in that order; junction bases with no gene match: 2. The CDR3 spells CASSQGAGELFF. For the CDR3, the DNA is TGTGCCAGCTCACAGGGGGCCGGGGAGCTGTTTTTT.

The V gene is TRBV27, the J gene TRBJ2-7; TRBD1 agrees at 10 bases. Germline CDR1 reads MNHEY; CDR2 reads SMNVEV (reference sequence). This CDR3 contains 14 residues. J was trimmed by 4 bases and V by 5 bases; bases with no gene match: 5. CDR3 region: CASSPGQGVYEQYF. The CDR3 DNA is TGTGCCAGCAGTCCCGGACAGGGGGTTTACGAGCAGTACTTC.

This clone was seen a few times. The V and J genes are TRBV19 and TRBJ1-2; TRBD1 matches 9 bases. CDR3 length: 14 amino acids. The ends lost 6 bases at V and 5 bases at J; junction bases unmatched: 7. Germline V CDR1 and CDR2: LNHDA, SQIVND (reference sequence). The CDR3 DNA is TGTGCCAGTAGCCCCGGGACAGGGCGGTATGGCTACACCTTC. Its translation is CASSPGTGRYGYTF.

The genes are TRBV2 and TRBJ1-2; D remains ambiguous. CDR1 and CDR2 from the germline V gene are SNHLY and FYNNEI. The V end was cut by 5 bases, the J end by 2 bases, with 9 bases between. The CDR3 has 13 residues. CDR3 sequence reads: CASSIRQNYGYTF. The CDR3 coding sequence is TGTGCCAGCAGTATTAGGCAAAACTATGGCTACACCTTC.

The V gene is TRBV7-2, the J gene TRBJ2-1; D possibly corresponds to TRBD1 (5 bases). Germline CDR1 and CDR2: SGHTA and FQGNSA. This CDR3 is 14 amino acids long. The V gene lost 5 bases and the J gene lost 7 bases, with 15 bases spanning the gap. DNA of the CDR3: TGTGCCAGCAGCCGGCGGCAGGGTGGGAATGAGCAGTTCTTC. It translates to CASSRRQGGNEQFF.

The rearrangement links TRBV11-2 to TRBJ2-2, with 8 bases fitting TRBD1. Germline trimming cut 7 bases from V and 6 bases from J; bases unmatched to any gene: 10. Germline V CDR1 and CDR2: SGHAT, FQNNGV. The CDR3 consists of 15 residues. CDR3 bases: TGTGCCAGCAACACCAAGACAGGGGCGGCCGGGGAGCTGTTTTTT. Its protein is CASNTKTGAAGELFF.

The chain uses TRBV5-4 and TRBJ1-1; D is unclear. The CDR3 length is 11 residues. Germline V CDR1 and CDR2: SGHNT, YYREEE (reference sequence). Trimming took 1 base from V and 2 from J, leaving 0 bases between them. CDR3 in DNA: TGTGCCAGCAGCTTGAACACTGAAGCTTTCTTT. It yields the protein CASSLNTEAFF.

This CDR3 is CASSPRPQGADTQYF. CDR3 nucleotide sequence: TGTGCCAGCAGCCCCCGCCCCCAGGGTGCAGATACGCAGTATTTT. V usage is TRBV11-2 and J usage is TRBJ2-3; weak D call: TRBD1 (5 bases). Germline assignment: CDR1 SGHAT and CDR2 FQNNGV. This CDR3 has 15 amino acids. The germline V and J ends were trimmed by 5 bases and 4 bases, with 16 bases remaining between them.

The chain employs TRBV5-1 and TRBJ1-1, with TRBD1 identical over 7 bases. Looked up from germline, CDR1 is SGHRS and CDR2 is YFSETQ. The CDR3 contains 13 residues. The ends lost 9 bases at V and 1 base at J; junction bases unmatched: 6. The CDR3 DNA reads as TGCGCCACCAGGGGGGCACAGAACACTGAAGCTTTCTTT. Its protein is CATRGAQNTEAFF.

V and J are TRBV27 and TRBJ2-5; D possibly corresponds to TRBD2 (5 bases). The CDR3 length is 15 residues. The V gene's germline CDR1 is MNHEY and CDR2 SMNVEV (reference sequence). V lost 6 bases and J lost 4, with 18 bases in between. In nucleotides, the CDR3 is TGTGCCAGCAGCACCGGCCTTGGAGGCGCAGAGACCCAGTACTTC. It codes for CASSTGLGGAETQYF.

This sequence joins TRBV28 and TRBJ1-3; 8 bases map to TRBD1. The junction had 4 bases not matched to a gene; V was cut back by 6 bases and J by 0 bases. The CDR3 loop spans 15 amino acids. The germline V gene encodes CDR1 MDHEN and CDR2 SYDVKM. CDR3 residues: CASRTGGTSGNTIYF. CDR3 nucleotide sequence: TGTGCCAGCAGAACAGGGGGGACCTCTGGAAACACCATATATTTT.

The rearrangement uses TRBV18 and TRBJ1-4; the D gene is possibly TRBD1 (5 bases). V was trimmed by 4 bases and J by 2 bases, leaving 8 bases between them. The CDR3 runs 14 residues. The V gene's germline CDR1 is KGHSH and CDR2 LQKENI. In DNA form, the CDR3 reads TGTGCCAGCTCACGCGGGGGGACTAATGAAAAACTGTTTTTT. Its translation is CASSRGGTNEKLFF.

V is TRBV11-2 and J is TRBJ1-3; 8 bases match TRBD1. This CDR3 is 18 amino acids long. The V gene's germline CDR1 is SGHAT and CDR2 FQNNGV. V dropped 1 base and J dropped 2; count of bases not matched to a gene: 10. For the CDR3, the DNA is TGTGCCAGCAGCTTAGGAAACATACAGGGGGTGGCTGGAAACACCATATATTTT. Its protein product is CASSLGNIQGVAGNTIYF.

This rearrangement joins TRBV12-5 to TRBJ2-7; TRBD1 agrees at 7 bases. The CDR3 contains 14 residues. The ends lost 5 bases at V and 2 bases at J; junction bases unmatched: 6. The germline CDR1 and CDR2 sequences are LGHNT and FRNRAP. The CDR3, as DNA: TGTGCTAGTGGTCCCAGGGGGTTCCCCTACGAGCAGTACTTC. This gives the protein CASGPRGFPYEQYF. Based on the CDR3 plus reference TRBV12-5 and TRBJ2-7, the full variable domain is DARVTQTPRHKVTEMGQEVTMRCQPILGHNTVFWYRQTMMQGLELLAYFRNRAPLDDSGMPKDRFSAEMPDATLATLKIQPSEPRDSAVYFCASGPRGFPYEQYFGPGTRLTVT.

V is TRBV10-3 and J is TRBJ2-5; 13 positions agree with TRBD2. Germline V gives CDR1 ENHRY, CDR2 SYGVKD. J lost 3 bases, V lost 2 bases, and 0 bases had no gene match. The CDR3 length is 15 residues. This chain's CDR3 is CAISEGLAGEETQYF. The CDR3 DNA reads TGTGCCATCAGTGAGGGACTAGCGGGGGAAGAGACCCAGTACTTC.

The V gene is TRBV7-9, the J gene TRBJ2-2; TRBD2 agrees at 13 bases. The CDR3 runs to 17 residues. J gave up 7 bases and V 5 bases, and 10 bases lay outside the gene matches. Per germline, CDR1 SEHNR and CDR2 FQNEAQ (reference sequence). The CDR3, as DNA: TGTGCCAGCAGCACGGGACTAGCGGGGAATATTATCGGGGAGCTGTTTTTT. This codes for CASSTGLAGNIIGELFF.

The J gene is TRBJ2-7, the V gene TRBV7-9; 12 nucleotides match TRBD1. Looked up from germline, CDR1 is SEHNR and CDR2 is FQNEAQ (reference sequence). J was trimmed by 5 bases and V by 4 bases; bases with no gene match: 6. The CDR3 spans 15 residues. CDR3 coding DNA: TGTGCCAGCAGCTCCCCGGGACAGGGGGCCCACGAGCAGTACTTC. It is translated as CASSSPGQGAHEQYF.

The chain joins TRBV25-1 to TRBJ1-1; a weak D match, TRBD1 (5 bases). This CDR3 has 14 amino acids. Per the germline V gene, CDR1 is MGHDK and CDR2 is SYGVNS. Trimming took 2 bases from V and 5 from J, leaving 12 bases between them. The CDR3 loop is CASSETRGGTEAFF. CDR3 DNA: TGTGCCAGCAGTGAAACTAGGGGAGGAACTGAAGCTTTCTTT.